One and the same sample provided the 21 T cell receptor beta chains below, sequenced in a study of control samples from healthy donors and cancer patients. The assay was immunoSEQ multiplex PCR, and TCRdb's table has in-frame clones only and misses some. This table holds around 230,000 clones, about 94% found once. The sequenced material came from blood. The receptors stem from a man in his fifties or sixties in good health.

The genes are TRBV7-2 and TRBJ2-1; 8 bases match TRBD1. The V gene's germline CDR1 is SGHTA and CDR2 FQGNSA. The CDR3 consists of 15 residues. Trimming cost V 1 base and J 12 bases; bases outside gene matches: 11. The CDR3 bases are TGTGCCAGCAGCTTAGACAGGACAGGGTCTCTTGGGCAGTTCTTC. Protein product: CASSLDRTGSLGQFF.

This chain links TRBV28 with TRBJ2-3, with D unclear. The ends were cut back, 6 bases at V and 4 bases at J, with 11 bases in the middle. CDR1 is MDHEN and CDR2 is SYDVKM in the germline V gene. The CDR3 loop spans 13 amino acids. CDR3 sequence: CASRPPLADTQYF. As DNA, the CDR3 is TGTGCCAGCAGGCCCCCATTAGCAGATACGCAGTATTTT.

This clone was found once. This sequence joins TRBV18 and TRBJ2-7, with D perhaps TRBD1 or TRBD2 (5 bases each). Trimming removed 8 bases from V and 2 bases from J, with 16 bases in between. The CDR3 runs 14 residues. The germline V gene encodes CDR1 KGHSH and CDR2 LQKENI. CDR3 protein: CASQSEAGPYEQYV. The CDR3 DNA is TGTGCCAGCCAATCGGAGGCAGGGCCCTACGAGCAGTACGTC.

The CDR3 region is CASSLLTSGGDEQYV. CDR3 DNA sequence: TGTGCCAGCAGTTTATTAACTAGCGGGGGGGACGAGCAGTACGTC. This chain joins TRBV28 and TRBJ2-7, with TRBD2 matching 13 bases. The CDR3 sequence is 15 residues long. Germline lookup yields CDR1 MDHEN and CDR2 SYDVKM. J lost 5 bases, V lost 1 base, and 2 bases had no gene match.

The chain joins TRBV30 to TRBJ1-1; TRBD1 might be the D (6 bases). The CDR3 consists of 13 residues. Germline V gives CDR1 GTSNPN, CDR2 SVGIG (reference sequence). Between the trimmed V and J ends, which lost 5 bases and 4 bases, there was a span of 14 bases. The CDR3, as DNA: TGTGCCTGGTTGGGGGGCCCAGGCACTGAAGCTTTCTTT. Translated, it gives CAWLGGPGTEAFF.

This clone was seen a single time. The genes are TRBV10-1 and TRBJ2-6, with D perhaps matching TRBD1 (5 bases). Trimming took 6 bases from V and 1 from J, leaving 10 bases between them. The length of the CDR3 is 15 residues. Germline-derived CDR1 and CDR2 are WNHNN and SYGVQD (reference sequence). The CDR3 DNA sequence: TGCGCCAGCAGCCCCTCAGGGTCTGGGGCCAACGTCCTGACTTTC. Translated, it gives CASSPSGSGANVLTF.

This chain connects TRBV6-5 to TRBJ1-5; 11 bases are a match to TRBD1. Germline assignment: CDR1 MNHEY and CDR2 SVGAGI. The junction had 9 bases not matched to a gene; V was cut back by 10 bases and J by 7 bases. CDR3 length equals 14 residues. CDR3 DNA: TGTGCCACCCAGGGGACAGGGGGAGTGCAGCCCCAGCATTTT. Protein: CATQGTGGVQPQHF.

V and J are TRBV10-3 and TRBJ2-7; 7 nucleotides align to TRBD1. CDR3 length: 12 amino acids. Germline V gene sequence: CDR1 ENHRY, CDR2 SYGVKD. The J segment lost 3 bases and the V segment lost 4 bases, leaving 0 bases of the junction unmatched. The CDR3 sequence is CAISGTGYEQYF. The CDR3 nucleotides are TGTGCCATCAGTGGGACAGGCTACGAGCAGTACTTC.

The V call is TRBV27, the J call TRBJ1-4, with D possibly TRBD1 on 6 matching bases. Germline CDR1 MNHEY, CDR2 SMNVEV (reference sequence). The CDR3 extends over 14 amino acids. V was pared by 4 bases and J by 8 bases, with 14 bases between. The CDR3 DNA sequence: TGTGCCAGCAGTTCCTGGGGGCGAGAGGAAAAACTGTTTTTT. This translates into CASSSWGREEKLFF. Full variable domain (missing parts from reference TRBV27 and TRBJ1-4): EAQVTQNPRYLITVTGKKLTVTCSQNMNHEYMSWYRQDPGLGLRQIYYSMNVEVTDKGDVPEGYKVSRKEKRNFPLILESPSPNQTSLYFCASSSWGREEKLFFGSGTQLSVL.

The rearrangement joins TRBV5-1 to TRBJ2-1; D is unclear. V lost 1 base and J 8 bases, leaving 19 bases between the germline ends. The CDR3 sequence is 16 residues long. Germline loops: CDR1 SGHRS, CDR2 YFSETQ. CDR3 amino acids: CASSLPAGPSGDEQFF. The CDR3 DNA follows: TGCGCCAGCAGCTTGCCTGCCGGGCCTTCCGGCGATGAGCAGTTCTTC.

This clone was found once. CDR3 sequence: CASSLAGSGEKLFF. The CDR3 DNA follows: TGTGCCAGCAGTTTGGCGGGGAGCGGTGAAAAACTGTTTTTT. The V and J genes are TRBV28 and TRBJ1-4; D unresolved. With 3 bases removed from V and 7 bases from J, the gap between germline ends came to 12 bases. The germline gives CDR1 MDHEN, CDR2 SYDVKM. The CDR3 loop spans 14 amino acids. Full variable domain (remainder filled in from reference TRBV28 and TRBJ1-4): DVKVTQSSRYLVKRTGEKVFLECVQDMDHENMFWYRQDPGLGLRLIYFSYDVKMKEKGDIPEGYSVSREKKERFSLILESASTNQTSMYLCASSLAGSGEKLFFGSGTQLSVL.

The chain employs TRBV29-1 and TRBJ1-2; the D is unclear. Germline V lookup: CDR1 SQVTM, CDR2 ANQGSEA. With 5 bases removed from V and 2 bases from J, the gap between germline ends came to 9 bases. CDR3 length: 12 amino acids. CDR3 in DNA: TGCAGCGTTACCCGGCAGAACTATGGCTACACCTTC. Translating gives CSVTRQNYGYTF.

In nucleotides, the CDR3 is TGTGCCAGCAGCTTAGGTAGAGTTCCTGAGACCCAGTACTTC. The encoded protein is CASSLGRVPETQYF. The J gene is TRBJ2-5, the V gene TRBV7-9; no definite D call. V shed 1 base and J shed 5 bases, with 11 bases lying between them. The CDR3 has 14 residues. The germline V gene has CDR1 SEHNR and CDR2 FQNEAQ (reference sequence).

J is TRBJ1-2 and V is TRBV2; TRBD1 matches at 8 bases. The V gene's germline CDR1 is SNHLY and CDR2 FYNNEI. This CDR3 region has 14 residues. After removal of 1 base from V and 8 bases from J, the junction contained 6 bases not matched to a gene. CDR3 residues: CASSEEQGENGYTF. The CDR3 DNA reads TGTGCCAGCAGTGAAGAACAGGGGGAAAACGGCTACACCTTC.

This chain's CDR3 is CASHPGGDQWAQHF. CDR3 DNA sequence: TGTGCCAGTCATCCCGGGGGGGACCAATGGGCCCAGCATTTT. The J gene is TRBJ1-5, the V gene TRBV6-5; D might be TRBD1 (5 bases). CDR1 is MNHEY, CDR2 SVGAGI, per germline. The CDR3 has 14 amino acids. The ends were cut back, 9 bases at V and 11 bases at J, with 23 bases in the middle.

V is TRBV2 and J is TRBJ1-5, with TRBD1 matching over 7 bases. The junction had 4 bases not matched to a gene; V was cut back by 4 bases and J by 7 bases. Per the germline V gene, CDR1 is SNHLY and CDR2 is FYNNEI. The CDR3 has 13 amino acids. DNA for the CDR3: TGTGCCAGCAGTGGGACAGGACAACAGCCCCAGCATTTT. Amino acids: CASSGTGQQPQHF.

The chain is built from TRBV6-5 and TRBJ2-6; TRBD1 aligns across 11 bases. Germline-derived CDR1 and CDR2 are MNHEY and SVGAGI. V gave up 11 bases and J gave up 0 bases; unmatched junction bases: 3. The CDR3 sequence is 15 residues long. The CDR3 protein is CAGTGGVSGANVLTF. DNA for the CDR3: TGTGCCGGGACAGGGGGGGTCTCTGGGGCCAACGTCCTGACTTTC.

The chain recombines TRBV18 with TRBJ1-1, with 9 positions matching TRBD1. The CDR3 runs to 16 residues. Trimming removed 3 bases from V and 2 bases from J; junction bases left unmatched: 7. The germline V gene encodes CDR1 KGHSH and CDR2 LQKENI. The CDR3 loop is CASSPDRGIRNTEAFF. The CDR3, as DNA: TGTGCCAGCTCACCGGACAGGGGTATCCGCAACACTGAAGCTTTCTTT.

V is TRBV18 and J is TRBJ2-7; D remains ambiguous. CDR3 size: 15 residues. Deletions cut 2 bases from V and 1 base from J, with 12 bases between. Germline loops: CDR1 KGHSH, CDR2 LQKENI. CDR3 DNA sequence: TGTGCCAGCTCACCAGCGGCAGGTTCTTCCTACGAGCAGTACGTC. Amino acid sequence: CASSPAAGSSYEQYV.

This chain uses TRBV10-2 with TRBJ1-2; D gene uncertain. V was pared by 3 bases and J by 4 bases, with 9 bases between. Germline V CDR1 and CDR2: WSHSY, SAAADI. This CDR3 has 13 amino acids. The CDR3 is CASSEGQSYGYTF. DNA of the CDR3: TGCGCCAGCAGTGAAGGGCAGTCCTATGGCTACACCTTC.

CDR3 in amino acids: CASSHGQAGNYEQYF. The DNA for the CDR3 is TGTGCCAGCAGCCATGGACAGGCGGGAAACTACGAGCAGTACTTC. The chain is built from TRBV5-4 and TRBJ2-7; a possible D gene is TRBD1 (7 bases). This CDR3 is built from 15 residues. Germline V gene data show CDR1 as SGHNT and CDR2 as YYREEE (reference sequence). Trimming removed 4 bases at V and 3 bases at J, with 17 bases between.